This TCR beta chain was sequenced in a study of T cell repertoires in cytomegalovirus infection. Across the study: Both CMV infection and a matching HLA type were indicated by public TCR beta signatures. Study results and caveats: HLA-C-restricted CMV-specific TCR beta clonotypes were dominant in the ex vivo response. Carriers of CMV plus the relevant HLA were identified by cumulative public TCR beta family frequency.

TCRdb re-analysed the reads in MiXCR, keeping a single row per CDR3 protein. The sample has roughly 500,000 distinct CDR3 sequences, approximately 10% seen once. This CDR3 is built from 15 residues. J gave up 8 bases and V 6 bases, and 13 bases lay outside the gene matches. Germline CDR1 and CDR2: MDHEN and SYDVKM. This clonotype was picked up a small number of times. Its specificity is unknown. The TCR sequence derives from a human donor in good health (CMV status not recorded). Some clones in this sample may be carry-over from other donors' samples. Sequences were obtained from PBMCs. The rearrangement uses TRBV28 and TRBJ2-1; 7 nucleotides match TRBD2. The CDR3 region is CASRTSGGLFYEQFF. The CDR3 bases are TGTGCCAGCAGGACCTCGGGAGGACTATTTTATGAGCAGTTCTTC.